Listed here are 30 T cell receptor beta chains from one sample, sequenced in a study of CD8+ T cells in alopecia areata. Extraction of RNA preceded its reverse transcription into cDNA, which served as the sequencing template. Profiling relied on immunoSEQ multiplex PCR, and the TCRdb table lists in-frame clones only, not all of them. The data hold over 250,000 clones, with around three fifths observed a single time. As for treatment: oral pan-JAK inhibitor, 5-10 mg twice daily. The sample here was CD4+ T cells sorted from blood, taken around week 54, from a patient treated with tofacitinib. The receptor source for this set is a human donor with alopecia areata.

In its sample, this clone was seen a few times. V and J are TRBV29-1 and TRBJ2-7; D possibly uses TRBD1 or TRBD2 (6 bases each). Germline-derived CDR1 and CDR2 are SQVTM and ANQGSEA. The V gene lost 6 bases and the J gene lost 2 bases, with 11 bases spanning the gap. The CDR3 is made up of 12 amino acids. CDR3 region: CSVGGRPYEQYF. CDR3 DNA: TGCAGCGTGGGGGGCAGGCCCTACGAGCAGTACTTC.

The V gene is TRBV18, the J gene TRBJ1-4; D not resolved. With 3 bases removed from V and 0 bases from J, the gap between germline ends came to 2 bases. This CDR3 comprises 13 residues. Germline CDR1 and CDR2: KGHSH and LQKENI. CDR3 residues: CASSPATNEKLFF. The CDR3 coding sequence is TGTGCCAGCTCACCGGCAACTAATGAAAAACTGTTTTTT. Full variable domain (outside the CDR3, taken from reference TRBV18 and TRBJ1-4): NAGVMQNPRHLVRRRGQEARLRCSPMKGHSHVYWYRQLPEEGLKFMVYLQKENIIDESGMPKERFSAEFPKEGPSILRIQQVVRGDSAAYFCASSPATNEKLFFGSGTQLSVL.

The chain has TRBV5-1 and TRBJ2-1; 7 bases are a match to TRBD2. The CDR3 spans 14 residues. Trimming at V came to 1 base and at J to 4 bases, leaving 2 bases not matched to a gene. CDR1 and CDR2 from the germline V gene are SGHRS and YFSETQ. The CDR3 protein is CASSLYGGYNEQFF. CDR3 nucleotide sequence: TGCGCCAGCAGCTTGTACGGGGGGTACAATGAGCAGTTCTTC. Supplemented by reference TRBV5-1 and TRBJ2-1, the full variable domain reads KAGVTQTPRYLIKTRGQQVTLSCSPISGHRSVSWYQQTPGQGLQFLFEYFSETQRNKGNFPGRFSGRQFSNSRSEMNVSTLELGDSALYLCASSLYGGYNEQFFGPGTRLTVL.

This clone has just a few counts. The gene calls are TRBV7-9 and TRBJ1-6; the match to TRBD1 covers 9 bases. The V and J ends lost 4 bases and 7 bases, in that order; junction bases with no gene match: 8. CDR1 and CDR2 (germline): SEHNR, FQNEAQ (reference sequence). The CDR3 covers 16 residues. The CDR3 DNA reads as TGTGCCAGCAGCTCGTTACCGGACAGGGGCAATTCACCCCTCCACTTT. Its protein is CASSSLPDRGNSPLHF.

This clone showed up just once. The chain links TRBV5-1 to TRBJ2-3; no firm D call. CDR3 length: 16 residues. Germline assignment: CDR1 SGHRS and CDR2 YFSETQ. The ends were cut back, 0 bases at V and 0 bases at J, with 11 bases in the middle. As DNA, the CDR3 is TGCGCCAGCAGCTTGGGTATTCAGATTAGCACAGATACGCAGTATTTT. It encodes CASSLGIQISTDTQYF.

The rearrangement uses TRBV29-1 and TRBJ2-6; maybe TRBD1 (6 bases). Per germline, CDR1 SQVTM and CDR2 ANQGSEA. The length of the CDR3 is 16 residues. V was pared by 7 bases and J by 1 base, with 17 bases between. CDR3 nucleotide sequence: TGCAGCGCCCGGAGCCAGGGGACGTCTGGGGCCAACGTCCTGACTTTC. It encodes CSARSQGTSGANVLTF.

This chain's CDR3 is CASSRTGTRGYTF. CDR3 coding DNA: TGTGCCAGTAGCCGGACAGGGACAAGGGGCTACACCTTC. The V and J genes are TRBV19 and TRBJ1-2; the match to TRBD1 covers 8 bases. The trim removed 6 bases at V and 8 bases at J, leaving 8 bases unmatched. The CDR3 is 13 amino acids. CDR1 and CDR2 from the germline V gene are LNHDA and SQIVND (reference sequence).

V is TRBV2 and J is TRBJ2-7; TRBD1 matches at 8 bases. The V gene's germline CDR1 is SNHLY and CDR2 FYNNEI. CDR3 length: 13 residues. V shed 7 bases, J shed 3 bases, and the junction held 5 bases outside the gene matches. The CDR3 loop reads CASTWDRIYEQYF. The CDR3 coding sequence is TGTGCCAGCACCTGGGACAGGATCTACGAGCAGTACTTC.

J is TRBJ2-6 and V is TRBV7-9, with D perhaps assigned TRBD1 or TRBD2 (5 bases each). The CDR3 runs 19 residues. V lost 5 bases and J 0 bases, leaving 20 bases between the germline ends. Germline-derived CDR1 and CDR2 are SEHNR and FQNEAQ (reference sequence). This chain's CDR3 is CASSRPDFTGPSGANVLTF. The CDR3 DNA reads as TGTGCCAGCAGCCGCCCGGACTTTACAGGACCCTCTGGGGCCAACGTCCTGACTTTC.

This clone came up a few times. The same CDR3 is also encoded by other DNA sequences in this sample. The chain links TRBV18 to TRBJ2-3, with D uncertain. CDR3 length: 11 amino acids. V gave up 3 bases and J gave up 6 bases, with 4 bases separating them. CDR1 and CDR2 (germline): KGHSH, LQKENI. DNA for the CDR3: TGTGCCAGCTCACCCAAGGATACGCAGTATTTT. Encoded protein: CASSPKDTQYF.

The chain couples TRBV15 to TRBJ2-4; D could derive from TRBD1 or TRBD2 (6 bases each). CDR3 length equals 17 residues. V lost 1 base and J lost 0, with 13 bases in between. Germline CDR1 LNHNV, CDR2 YYDKDF (reference sequence). CDR3 residues: CATSRVVGGIAKNIQYF. CDR3 DNA: TGTGCCACCAGCAGAGTCGTGGGGGGCATAGCCAAAAACATTCAGTACTTC.

This rearrangement joins TRBV15 to TRBJ2-7; D is unclear. Trimming removed 4 bases from V and 5 bases from J, with 12 bases in between. Germline V gene sequence: CDR1 LNHNV, CDR2 YYDKDF (reference sequence). This CDR3 has 13 amino acids. CDR3 loop: CATSIDQGDEQYF. The CDR3, as DNA: TGTGCCACCAGCATTGACCAAGGTGACGAGCAGTACTTC.

V and J are TRBV12-5 and TRBJ1-2; D is possibly TRBD1 (5 bases). Germline V lookup: CDR1 LGHNT, CDR2 FRNRAP. Trimming took 0 bases from V and 3 from J, leaving 14 bases between them. The CDR3 length is 16 residues. Here the CDR3 reads CASGLVHSRGYYGYTF. DNA for the CDR3: TGTGCTAGTGGTTTGGTACACAGTCGGGGGTACTATGGCTACACCTTC.

The chain employs TRBV6-1 and TRBJ2-7, with D maybe TRBD2 (5 bases). Looked up from germline, CDR1 is MNHNS and CDR2 is SASEGT. This CDR3 region has 14 residues. Trimming left V 1 base short and J 4 bases short, with 11 bases between. The CDR3 nucleotides are TGTGCCAGCAGTGAAGACGGTAGGGAGTACGAGCAGTACTTC. Its protein is CASSEDGREYEQYF.

The V and J genes are TRBV29-1 and TRBJ1-5; 7 bases align to TRBD1. The CDR3 runs 13 residues. Germline trimming cut 4 bases from V and 3 bases from J; bases unmatched to any gene: 3. CDR1 and CDR2 (germline): SQVTM, ANQGSEA. As DNA, the CDR3 is TGCAGCGTTGGGACAGGAATCAATCAGCCCCAGCATTTT. This encodes CSVGTGINQPQHF.

This chain joins TRBV7-2 and TRBJ2-3; D uncertain. CDR3 size: 12 residues. V lost 11 bases to trimming and J lost 1 base, with 10 bases between them. Germline CDR1 SGHTA, CDR2 FQGNSA. The CDR3, as DNA: TGTGCCGCAGCTGTGGGCACAGATACGCAGTATTTT. This sequence encodes CAAAVGTDTQYF.

This clone has a single count. The chain is built from TRBV27 and TRBJ2-6, with 7 bases matching TRBD2. Trimming removed 5 bases from V and 3 bases from J; junction bases left unmatched: 16. Per germline, CDR1 MNHEY and CDR2 SMNVEV (reference sequence). CDR3 length: 19 amino acids. CDR3 amino acids: CASSLRGGAGLLGANVLTF. CDR3 in DNA: TGTGCCAGCAGTCTCCGGGGAGGGGCAGGCCTGCTTGGGGCCAACGTCCTGACTTTC.

The V and J genes are TRBV29-1 and TRBJ2-1; D not resolved. This CDR3 contains 12 residues. Trimming shortened V by 3 bases and J by 8 bases, and 11 bases separated the two germline ends. Germline CDR1 SQVTM, CDR2 ANQGSEA. CDR3: CSVERGVDEQFF. The CDR3 DNA sequence: TGCAGCGTTGAGCGTGGGGTCGATGAGCAGTTCTTC.

The chain has TRBV7-2 and TRBJ2-3, with 8 bases that match TRBD1. Looked up from germline, CDR1 is SGHTA and CDR2 is FQGNSA. This CDR3 region has 16 residues. Unmatched junction bases numbered 7, after V lost 5 bases and J lost 0 bases. CDR3 residues: CASSVDRATSTDTQYF. The CDR3 bases are TGTGCCAGCAGCGTGGACAGGGCCACTAGCACAGATACGCAGTATTTT. Full variable domain (remainder filled in from reference TRBV7-2 and TRBJ2-3): GAGVSQSPSNKVTEKGKDVELRCDPISGHTALYWYRQSLGQGLEFLIYFQGNSAPDKSGLPSDRFSAERTGGSVSTLTIQRTQQEDSAVYLCASSVDRATSTDTQYFGPGTRLTVL.

This clone was recorded a few times. CDR3 residues: CASSLGRGVGQPQHF. Written as DNA, the CDR3 is TGTGCCAGCAGCTTAGGCAGGGGCGTCGGTCAGCCCCAGCATTTT. The chain joins TRBV7-9 to TRBJ1-5, with D maybe TRBD1 (6 bases). V was pared by 1 base and J by 6 bases, with 13 bases between. Germline V gene lookup returns CDR1 SEHNR and CDR2 FQNEAQ (reference sequence). The CDR3 loop spans 15 amino acids.

Turning to this clone: The same CDR3 also results from other DNA sequences found in this sample. The genes are TRBV15 and TRBJ2-5; D not certain. Germline V CDR1 and CDR2: LNHNV, YYDKDF (reference sequence). V lost 1 base to trimming and J lost 5 bases, with 5 bases between them. The CDR3 sequence is 12 residues long. Here the CDR3 reads CATSRVGETQYF. The CDR3 DNA follows: TGTGCCACCAGCAGAGTTGGGGAGACCCAGTACTTC. The full variable domain, completed using reference TRBV15 and TRBJ2-5, is DAMVIQNPRYQVTQFGKPVTLSCSQTLNHNVMYWYQQKSSQAPKLLFHYYDKDFNNEADTPDNFQSRRPNTSFCFLDIRSPGLGDTAMYLCATSRVGETQYFGPGTRLLVL.

For this clone: Other DNA sequences in the sample encode the same CDR3. The rearrangement joins TRBV18 to TRBJ2-5; D is unresolved. V was cut by 3 bases and J by 2 bases, with 7 bases left in between. Germline V CDR1 and CDR2: KGHSH, LQKENI. CDR3 size: 13 residues. The CDR3 bases are TGTGCCAGCTCACCCGGCCTTCAAGAGACCCAGTACTTC. The encoded protein is CASSPGLQETQYF.

The table lists this clone with a few counts. The rearrangement links TRBV11-2 to TRBJ1-4; no clear D gene. V was trimmed by 1 base and J by 5 bases, leaving 14 bases between them. This CDR3 has 16 residues. Germline CDR1 SGHAT, CDR2 FQNNGV. The CDR3 nucleotides are TGTGCCAGCAGCTTAGTAGTGGGCCCTCGGAATGAAAAACTGTTTTTT. It yields the protein CASSLVVGPRNEKLFF.

The gene calls are TRBV4-1 and TRBJ2-3; tentatively, D is TRBD2 (6 bases). The V end was cut by 4 bases, the J end by 2 bases, with 13 bases between. The germline gives CDR1 MGHRA, CDR2 YSYEKL. The CDR3 runs 15 residues. Written as DNA, the CDR3 is TGCGCCAGCAGCCGACTAGACCGGGACACAGATACGCAGTATTTT. Protein sequence: CASSRLDRDTDTQYF.

The rearrangement uses TRBV5-1 and TRBJ2-1; weak D call: TRBD2 (5 bases). Germline-derived CDR1 and CDR2 are SGHRS and YFSETQ. The CDR3 extends over 15 amino acids. With 0 bases removed from V and 7 bases from J, the gap between germline ends came to 14 bases. In DNA, the CDR3 is TGCGCCAGCAGCTTGGAAGTGACTAATAGGAATGAGCAGTTCTTC. Protein sequence: CASSLEVTNRNEQFF. Full variable domain (remainder filled in from reference TRBV5-1 and TRBJ2-1): KAGVTQTPRYLIKTRGQQVTLSCSPISGHRSVSWYQQTPGQGLQFLFEYFSETQRNKGNFPGRFSGRQFSNSRSEMNVSTLELGDSALYLCASSLEVTNRNEQFFGPGTRLTVL.

V gene TRBV30 combines with J gene TRBJ1-6; D possibly corresponds to TRBD1 (6 bases). V was clipped by 5 bases and J by 6 bases, with 14 bases between them. The CDR3 is made up of 14 amino acids. Germline V CDR1 and CDR2: GTSNPN, SVGIG (reference sequence). CDR3 sequence: CAWVRRTANSPLHF. DNA of the CDR3: TGTGCCTGGGTGCGACGGACAGCTAATTCACCCCTCCACTTT.

The rearrangement links TRBV5-6 to TRBJ2-7; maybe TRBD1 (6 bases). CDR1 is SGHDT, CDR2 YYEEEE, per germline. This CDR3 is built from 12 residues. Trimming left V 2 bases short and J 4 bases short, with 7 bases between. The CDR3 loop is CASSFGQYEQYF. The CDR3 nucleotides read TGTGCCAGCAGCTTTGGACAGTACGAGCAGTACTTC.

Regarding this clone: A much larger clone lies one base from this, so it may be a read error. The chain links TRBV25-1 to TRBJ2-3; D gene ambiguous. Trimming pared 4 bases from V and 2 bases from J, leaving 1 base between. The length of the CDR3 is 11 residues. The V gene's germline CDR1 is MGHDK and CDR2 SYGVNS. CDR3 residues: CASSATDTQYF. The CDR3 nucleotides read TGTGCCAGCAGTGCCACAGATACGCAGTATTTT.

A few counts support this clone. The rearrangement joins TRBV29-1 to TRBJ2-3; D gene uncertain. V dropped 5 bases and J dropped 0 bases, with 9 bases sitting between them. Germline CDR1 and CDR2: SQVTM and ANQGSEA. CDR3 length: 13 residues. The chain's CDR3 is CSVSGSSTDTQYF. The CDR3 DNA reads TGCAGCGTTTCGGGCAGTAGCACAGATACGCAGTATTTT.

The rearrangement links TRBV23-1 to TRBJ2-7; no reliable D call. TRBV23-1 is annotated as an ORF whose role is uncertain. The CDR3 covers 14 residues. V shed 6 bases and J shed 0 bases, with 12 bases lying between them. CDR3 in DNA: TGCGCCAGCAGCCGATGGTTGAGCTCCTACGAGCAGTACTTC. It is translated as CASSRWLSSYEQYF.